The clone carrying this T cell receptor beta chain was observed a few times. Its antigen is still unknown. The sample belongs to a study of a mutant IDH1 vaccine in newly diagnosed glioma. Overall study context: Earlier therapy was either radiotherapy, temozolomide, or both, and most got both.

Regarding time point: week 35, safety follow-up. Vaccinated patients received 300 ug of mutant IDH1 20-mer peptide per dose, with topical imiquimod. The data were produced by immunoSEQ multiplex PCR, yet TCRdb's version contains in-frame clones alone and is incomplete. The table has some 58,000 clones, approximately 80% seen once. The study, taken as a whole, reports: Pseudoprogression appeared independent of alterations in top peripheral clonotypes.

Trimming cost V 6 bases and J 2 bases; bases outside gene matches: 10. This CDR3 has 17 amino acids. Germline V CDR1 and CDR2: LNHDA, SQIVND (reference sequence). This chain connects TRBV19 to TRBJ1-4, with 9 bases identical to TRBD1. This TCR was sampled from a man aged 35-49 years with glioma. The specimen comprised PBMCs, sampled from a glioma patient whose treatment included an IDH1 peptide vaccine. In DNA form, the CDR3 reads TGTGCCAGTAGCGCACAGGGGGCTTTAGGGACTAATGAAAAACTGTTTTTT. It encodes CASSAQGALGTNEKLFF. Supplemented by reference TRBV19 and TRBJ1-4, the full variable domain reads DGGITQSPKYLFRKEGQNVTLSCEQNLNHDAMYWYRQDPGQGLRLIYYSQIVNDFQKGDIAEGYSVSREKKESFPLTVTSAQKNPTAFYLCASSAQGALGTNEKLFFGSGTQLSVL.